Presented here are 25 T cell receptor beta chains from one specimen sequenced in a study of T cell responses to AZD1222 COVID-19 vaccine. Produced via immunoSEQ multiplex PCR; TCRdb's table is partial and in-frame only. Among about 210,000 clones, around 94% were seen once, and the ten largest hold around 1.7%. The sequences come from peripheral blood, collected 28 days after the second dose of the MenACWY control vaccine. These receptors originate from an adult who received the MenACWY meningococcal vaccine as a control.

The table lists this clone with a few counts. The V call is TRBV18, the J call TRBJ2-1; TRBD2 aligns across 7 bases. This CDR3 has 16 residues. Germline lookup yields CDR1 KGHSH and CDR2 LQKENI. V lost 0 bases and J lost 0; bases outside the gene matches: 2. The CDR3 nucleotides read TGTGCCAGCTCACCACCGGGCGGGAGCTCCTACAATGAGCAGTTCTTC. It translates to CASSPPGGSSYNEQFF. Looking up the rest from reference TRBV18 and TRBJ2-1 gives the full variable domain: NAGVMQNPRHLVRRRGQEARLRCSPMKGHSHVYWYRQLPEEGLKFMVYLQKENIIDESGMPKERFSAEFPKEGPSILRIQQVVRGDSAAYFCASSPPGGSSYNEQFFGPGTRLTVL.

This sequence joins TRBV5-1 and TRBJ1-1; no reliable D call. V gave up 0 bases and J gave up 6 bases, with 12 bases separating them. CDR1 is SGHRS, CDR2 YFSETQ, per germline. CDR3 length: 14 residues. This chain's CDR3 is CASSLGGRTPEAFF. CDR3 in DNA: TGCGCCAGCAGCTTGGGTGGCCGGACCCCTGAAGCTTTCTTT. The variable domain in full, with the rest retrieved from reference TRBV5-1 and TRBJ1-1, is KAGVTQTPRYLIKTRGQQVTLSCSPISGHRSVSWYQQTPGQGLQFLFEYFSETQRNKGNFPGRFSGRQFSNSRSEMNVSTLELGDSALYLCASSLGGRTPEAFFGQGTRLTVV.

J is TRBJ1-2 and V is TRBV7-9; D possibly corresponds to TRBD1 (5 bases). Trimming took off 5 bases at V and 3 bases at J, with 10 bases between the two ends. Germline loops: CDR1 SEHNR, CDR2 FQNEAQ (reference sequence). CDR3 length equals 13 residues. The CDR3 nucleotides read TGTGCCAGCAGCGGTGACAGCTACTATGGCTACACCTTC. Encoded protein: CASSGDSYYGYTF.

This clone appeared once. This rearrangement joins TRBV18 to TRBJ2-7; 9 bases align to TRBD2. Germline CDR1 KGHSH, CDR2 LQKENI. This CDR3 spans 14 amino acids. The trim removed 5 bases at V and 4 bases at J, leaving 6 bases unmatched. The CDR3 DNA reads TGTGCCAGCTCAACCTACGCGGGGGGGTACGAGCAGTACTTC. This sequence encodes CASSTYAGGYEQYF.

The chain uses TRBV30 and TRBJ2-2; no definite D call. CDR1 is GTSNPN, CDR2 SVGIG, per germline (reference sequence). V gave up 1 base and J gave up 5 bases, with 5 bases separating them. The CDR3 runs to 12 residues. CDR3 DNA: TGTGCCTGGAGTGCGGGTACCGGGGAGCTGTTTTTT. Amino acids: CAWSAGTGELFF.

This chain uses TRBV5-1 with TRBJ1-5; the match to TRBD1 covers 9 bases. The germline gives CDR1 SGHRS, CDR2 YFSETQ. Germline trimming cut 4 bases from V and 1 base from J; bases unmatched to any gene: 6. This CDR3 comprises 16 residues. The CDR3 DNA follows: TGCGCCAGCAGCCCCGGGACAGGGCTGAGCAATCAGCCCCAGCATTTT. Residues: CASSPGTGLSNQPQHF.

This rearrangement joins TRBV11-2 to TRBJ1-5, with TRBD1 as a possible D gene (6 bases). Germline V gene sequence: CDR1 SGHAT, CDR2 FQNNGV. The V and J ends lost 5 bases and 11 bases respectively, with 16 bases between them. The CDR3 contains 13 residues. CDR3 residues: CASSPTSQGAQHF. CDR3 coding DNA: TGTGCCAGCAGCCCTACCTCACAGGGCGCCCAGCATTTT.

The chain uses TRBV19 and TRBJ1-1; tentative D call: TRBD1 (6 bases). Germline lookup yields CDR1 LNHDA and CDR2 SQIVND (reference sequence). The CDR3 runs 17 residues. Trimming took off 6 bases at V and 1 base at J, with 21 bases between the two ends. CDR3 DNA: TGTGCCAGTAGAGAAAGGGAGCAGGGGTACCAGAACACTGAAGCTTTCTTT. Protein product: CASREREQGYQNTEAFF. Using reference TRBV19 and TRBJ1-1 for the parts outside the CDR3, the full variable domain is DGGITQSPKYLFRKEGQNVTLSCEQNLNHDAMYWYRQDPGQGLRLIYYSQIVNDFQKGDIAEGYSVSREKKESFPLTVTSAQKNPTAFYLCASREREQGYQNTEAFFGQGTRLTVV.

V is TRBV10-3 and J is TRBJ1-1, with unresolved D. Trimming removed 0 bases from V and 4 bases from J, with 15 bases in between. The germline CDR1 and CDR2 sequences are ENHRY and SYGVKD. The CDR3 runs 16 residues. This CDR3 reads CAISESSGSAATEAFF. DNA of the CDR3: TGTGCCATCAGTGAGTCTTCGGGATCCGCGGCCACTGAAGCTTTCTTT.

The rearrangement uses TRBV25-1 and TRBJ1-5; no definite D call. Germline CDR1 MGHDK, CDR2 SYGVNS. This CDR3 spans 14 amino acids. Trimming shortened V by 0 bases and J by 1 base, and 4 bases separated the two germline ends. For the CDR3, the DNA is TGTGCCAGCAGTGAATACAGCAGCAATCAGCCCCAGCATTTT. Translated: CASSEYSSNQPQHF.

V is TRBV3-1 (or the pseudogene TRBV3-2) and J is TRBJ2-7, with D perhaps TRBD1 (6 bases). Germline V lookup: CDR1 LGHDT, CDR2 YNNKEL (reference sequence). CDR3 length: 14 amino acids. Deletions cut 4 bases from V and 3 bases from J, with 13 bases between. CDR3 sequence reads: CASSLAGDLYEQYF. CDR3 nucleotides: TGTGCCAGCAGCCTTGCAGGGGACCTCTACGAGCAGTACTTC.

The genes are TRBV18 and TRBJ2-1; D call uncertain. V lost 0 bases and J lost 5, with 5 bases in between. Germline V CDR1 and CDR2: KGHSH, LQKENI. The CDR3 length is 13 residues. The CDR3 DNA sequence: TGTGCCAGCTCACCACCCATGAACAATGAGCAGTTCTTC. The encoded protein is CASSPPMNNEQFF.

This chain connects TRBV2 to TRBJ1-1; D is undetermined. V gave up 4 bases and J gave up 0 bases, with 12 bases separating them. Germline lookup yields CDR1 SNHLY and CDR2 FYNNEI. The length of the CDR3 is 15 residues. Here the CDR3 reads CASSARALVNTEAFF. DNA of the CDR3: TGTGCCAGCAGTGCGCGGGCCCTTGTGAACACTGAAGCTTTCTTT.

The CDR3 reads CASSSYTGTEAFF. The DNA for the CDR3 is TGTGCCAGCAGTTCCTACACGGGCACTGAAGCTTTCTTT. The genes are TRBV28 and TRBJ1-1; D remains unclear. V lost 4 bases and J 4 bases, leaving 10 bases between the germline ends. This CDR3 spans 13 amino acids. Germline CDR1 and CDR2: MDHEN and SYDVKM.

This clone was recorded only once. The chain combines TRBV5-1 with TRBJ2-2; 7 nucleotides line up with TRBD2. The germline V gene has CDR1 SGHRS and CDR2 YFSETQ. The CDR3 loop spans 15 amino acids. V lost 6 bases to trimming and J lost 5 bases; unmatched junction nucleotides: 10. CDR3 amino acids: CASNPAGRETGELFF. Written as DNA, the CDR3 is TGCGCCAGCAACCCGGCGGGGAGGGAGACCGGGGAGCTGTTTTTT.

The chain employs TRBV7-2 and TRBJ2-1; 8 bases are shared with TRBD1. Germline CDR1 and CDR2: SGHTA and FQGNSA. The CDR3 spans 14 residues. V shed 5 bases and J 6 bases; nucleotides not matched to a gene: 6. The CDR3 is CASSRRTGRNEQFF. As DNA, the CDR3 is TGTGCCAGCAGCCGCCGGACAGGGCGCAATGAGCAGTTCTTC. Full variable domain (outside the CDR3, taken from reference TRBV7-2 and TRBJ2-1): GAGVSQSPSNKVTEKGKDVELRCDPISGHTALYWYRQSLGQGLEFLIYFQGNSAPDKSGLPSDRFSAERTGGSVSTLTIQRTQQEDSAVYLCASSRRTGRNEQFFGPGTRLTVL.

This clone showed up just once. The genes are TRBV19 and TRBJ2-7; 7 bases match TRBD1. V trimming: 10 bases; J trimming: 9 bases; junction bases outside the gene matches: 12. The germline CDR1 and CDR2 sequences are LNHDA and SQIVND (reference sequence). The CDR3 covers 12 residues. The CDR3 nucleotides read TGTGCCACCTTCGGAGACAGGGACGGGCAGTACTTC. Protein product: CATFGDRDGQYF.

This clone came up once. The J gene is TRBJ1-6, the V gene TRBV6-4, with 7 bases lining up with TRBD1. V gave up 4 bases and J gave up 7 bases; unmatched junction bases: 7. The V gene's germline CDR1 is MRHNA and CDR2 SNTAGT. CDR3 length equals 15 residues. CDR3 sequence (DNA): TGTGCCAGCAGTGTAGCCGGGACAGCCAATTCACCCCTCCACTTT. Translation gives CASSVAGTANSPLHF.

This CDR3 reads CASSSQDAYRAMGYTF. DNA for the CDR3: TGTGCCAGCAGCTCCCAAGATGCGTACAGGGCGATGGGCTACACCTTC. The V gene is TRBV5-4, the J gene TRBJ1-2; maybe TRBD1 (6 bases). The CDR3 contains 16 residues. The germline V gene encodes CDR1 SGHNT and CDR2 YYREEE (reference sequence). Trimming removed 3 bases from V and 8 bases from J, with 23 bases in between.

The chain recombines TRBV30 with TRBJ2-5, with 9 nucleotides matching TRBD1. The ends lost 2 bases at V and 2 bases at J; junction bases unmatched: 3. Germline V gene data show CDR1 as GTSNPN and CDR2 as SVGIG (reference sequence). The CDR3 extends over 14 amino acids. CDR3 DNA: TGTGCCTGGAGTCGGGACAGGGATCAAGAGACCCAGTACTTC. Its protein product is CAWSRDRDQETQYF. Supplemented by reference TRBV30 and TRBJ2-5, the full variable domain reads SQTIHQWPATLVQPVGSPLSLECTVEGTSNPNLYWYRQAAGRGLQLLFYSVGIGQISSEVPQNLSASRPQDRQFILSSKKLLLSDSGFYLCAWSRDRDQETQYFGPGTRLLVL.

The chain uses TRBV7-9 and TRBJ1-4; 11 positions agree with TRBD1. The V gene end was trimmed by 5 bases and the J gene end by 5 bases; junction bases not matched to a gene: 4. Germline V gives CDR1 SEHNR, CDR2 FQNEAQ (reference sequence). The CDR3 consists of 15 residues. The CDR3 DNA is TGTGCCAGCAGCCCTGGGACAGGGGGAAATGAAAAACTGTTTTTT. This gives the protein CASSPGTGGNEKLFF. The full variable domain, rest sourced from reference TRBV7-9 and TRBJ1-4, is DTGVSQNPRHKITKRGQNVTFRCDPISEHNRLYWYRQTLGQGPEFLTYFQNEAQLEKSRLLSDRFSAERPKGSFSTLEIQRTEQGDSAMYLCASSPGTGGNEKLFFGSGTQLSVL.

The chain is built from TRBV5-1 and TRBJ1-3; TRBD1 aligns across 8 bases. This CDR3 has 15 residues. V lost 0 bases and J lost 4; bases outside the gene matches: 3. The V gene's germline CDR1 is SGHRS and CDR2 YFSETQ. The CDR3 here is CASSLGGTGGNTIYF. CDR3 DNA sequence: TGCGCCAGCAGCTTGGGGGGGACAGGAGGAAACACCATATATTTT.

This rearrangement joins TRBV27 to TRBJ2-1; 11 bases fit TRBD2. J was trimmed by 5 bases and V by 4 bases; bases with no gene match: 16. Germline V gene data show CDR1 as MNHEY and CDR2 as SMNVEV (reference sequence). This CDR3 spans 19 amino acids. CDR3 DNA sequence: TGTGCCAGCAGTTCTATGAAAGGGTCTAGCGGGAGGCTCAACAATGAGCAGTTCTTC. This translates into CASSSMKGSSGRLNNEQFF.

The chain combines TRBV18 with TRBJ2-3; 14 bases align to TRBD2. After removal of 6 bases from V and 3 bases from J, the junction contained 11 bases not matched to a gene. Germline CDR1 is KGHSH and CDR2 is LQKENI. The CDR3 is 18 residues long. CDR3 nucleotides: TGTGCCAGCTCGCCGGGACTAGCGGGAGCGGTGGGGACAGATACGCAGTATTTT. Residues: CASSPGLAGAVGTDTQYF.

The CDR3 bases are TGTGCCACCAGCAGAGGGGACAGGGACTACGAGCAGTACTTC. Translating it yields CATSRGDRDYEQYF. This chain uses TRBV15 with TRBJ2-7; 9 nucleotides match TRBD1. Germline CDR1 and CDR2: LNHNV and YYDKDF (reference sequence). The CDR3 consists of 14 residues. V lost 1 base to trimming and J lost 3 bases; unmatched junction nucleotides: 1.